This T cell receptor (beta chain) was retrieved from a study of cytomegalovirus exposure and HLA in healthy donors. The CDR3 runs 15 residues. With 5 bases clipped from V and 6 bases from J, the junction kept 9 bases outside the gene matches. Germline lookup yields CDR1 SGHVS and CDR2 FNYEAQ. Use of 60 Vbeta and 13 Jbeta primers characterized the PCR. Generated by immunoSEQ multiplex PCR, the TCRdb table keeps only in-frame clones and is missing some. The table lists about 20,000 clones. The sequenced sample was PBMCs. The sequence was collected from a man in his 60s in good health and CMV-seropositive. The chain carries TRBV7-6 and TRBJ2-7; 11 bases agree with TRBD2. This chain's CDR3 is CASSATSGSLGEQYF. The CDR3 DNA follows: TGTGCCAGCAGCGCAACTAGCGGGAGTTTAGGCGAGCAGTACTTC.